The subject of this entry is one T cell receptor beta chain. The data are from a study of blood T cells in healthy people across ages. Extracted total RNA amounted to at least 5.5 micrograms for each sample. A J-beta primer mix and a sample-barcoded 5' primer were used in a second PCR of roughly 7 to 12 cycles. A template-switch adaptor with 12 random nucleotides tagged each cDNA molecule. TCRdb ran MiXCR on the 5' RACE reads and lists one entry per CDR3 protein. The profile shows about 730,000 distinct CDR3 sequences, roughly 44% of them singletons. The CDR3 covers 16 residues. In germline, CDR1 is KGHSH, CDR2 LQKENI. Trimming took 6 bases from V and 2 from J; bases not matched to a gene: 11.

This sequence was found in a woman aged 55-70 years in good health. Material: blood. The rearrangement uses TRBV18 and TRBJ1-1, with 8 bases aligning to TRBD1. The CDR3 coding sequence is TGTGCCAGCTCTTCCAGGACAGGGCGGGTTAACACTGAAGCTTTCTTT. The encoded protein is CASSSRTGRVNTEAFF. Based on the CDR3 plus reference TRBV18 and TRBJ1-1, the full variable domain is NAGVMQNPRHLVRRRGQEARLRCSPMKGHSHVYWYRQLPEEGLKFMVYLQKENIIDESGMPKERFSAEFPKEGPSILRIQQVVRGDSAAYFCASSSRTGRVNTEAFFGQGTRLTVV.